This TCR beta chain is from a study of blood T cell repertoires in COVID-19 (dated by TCRdb to 2018 to 2021). For context, the study as a whole: The collaborator samples originated in the United States, Italy and Spain and spanned the acute and convalescent phases of COVID-19. The dataset comprised deeply sampled blood TCRbeta repertoires from subjects exposed to, actively infected with, or recovered from COVID-19. The material from the prospective study consisted of cDNA or gDNA derived from T cells, B-cell-depleted T cells, or PBMCs. Where HLA class I and class II types were available, the types were taken from metadata supplied by the sample provider, not from assay-based typing. The repertoires were released in a freely available public database meant as a resource for research on the immune response to SARS-CoV-2. Nearly every sample came with metadata listing a de-identified subject ID, COVID-19 status, age in years and sex. Samples were obtained from the ongoing ImmuneRACE study (first 160 participants) and from approximately 1,200 subjects provided by 6 global collaborators. The paper as a whole reports these results and caveats: The amount of clinical and demographic metadata varied by source and participant and was provided uncurated.

TCRbeta CDR3 regions were amplified from genomic DNA using the immunoSEQ Assay, a bias-controlled multiplex PCR. The authors' pipeline ran thus. The number of nucleated cells in each sample was estimated from the amplification of reference gene primers within the assay. To quantify the absolute abundance of each unique TCRbeta CDR3 rearrangement, sequence reads were collapsed and filtered. For each sample, productive Simpson clonality was calculated as the square root of Simpson's diversity index across productive rearrangements. What TCRdb holds here is the immuneACCESS table cut down to in-frame rearrangements. Part of the clones is not present; checked against another copy, under half of the missing clones reflect an unresolved V gene, and the others are unexplained. The V and J calls and clone size are taken from that table; D and trimming were inferred from the DNA. Recorded for this sample are hundreds of thousands of clones; around 84% of them occurred a single time. Approximately 19% of the sample is taken by the ten largest.

As to this clone: Its antigen has not been determined. A read error may produce the germline difference seen at one junction end.

Participants in the prospective study were enrolled through a virtual design, were aged about 18 to 100 years, and lived in 20 to 30 United States geographic areas. In the prospective study, cohorts were assigned on the basis of participant-reported clinical history obtained from a screening survey and a study questionnaire. Recovered participants in ImmuneRACE Cohort 3 were defined by two consecutive negative NP/OP PCR tests, clearance by a healthcare professional, or resolution of symptoms. In the prospective study, mobile phlebotomists collected whole blood, serum and a nasopharyngeal or oropharyngeal swab from each participant. Additional blood draws and questionnaires over an approximately two-month period could optionally be provided by prospective study participants. Before DNA extraction, prospective study blood samples were shipped either frozen or at room temperature. The TCR originated in a man aged 40-55 years who had recovered from COVID-19. The sample taken for sequencing was PBMCs or T cells enriched from blood (not recorded which).

The encoded CDR3 is CASSEGTRSQHF. The sequenced DNA is TGTGCCAGCAGCGAAGGGACTCGTTCCCAGCATTTT. The rearrangement joined TRBV6-1 to TRBJ1-5; the D gene is perhaps TRBD1, on 5 matching bases. Counted from cysteine to phenylalanine, this CDR3 has 12 amino acids. This entry keeps only the CDR3 DNA: 36 bases, framed from base 1. CDR1 MNHNS and CDR2 SASEGT were looked up in the germline V gene.